This T cell receptor beta chain is from a study of T cells in Graves' hyperthyroidism and ophthalmopathy. Stable disease denoted Graves' hyperthyroidism without ophthalmopathy progression within 18 months. Uncontrolled infections, other autoimmune diseases, pregnancy or lactation led to exclusion of patients. General study results and limits: Stable hyperthyroidism and ophthalmopathy were separated using 13 V-J signatures. Clonotypes that were expanded in thyroid above 0.001 mostly appeared in blood too.

Trimming pared 2 bases from V and 2 bases from J, leaving 15 bases between. Germline lookup yields CDR1 MNHEY and CDR2 SMNVEV (reference sequence). The CDR3 sequence is 16 residues long. RNA transcripts served as the template for amplifying TCR beta CDR3 regions. First-round RT-PCR targeting the TCR CDR3 was performed with the HTBI primer set. Each CDR3 protein is one row after TCRdb ran MiXCR on the multiplex PCR reads. The sample consists of a few hundred thousand distinct CDR3 sequences, under 15% of them appearing once. This clonotype was found many times. The antigen is not known. This receptor was obtained from a woman in her thirties with Graves' hyperthyroidism. The chain links TRBV27 to TRBJ1-2, with a tentative D call TRBD1 (5 bases). Material: blood. The CDR3 loop is CASSLNRLRTNYGYTF. CDR3 nucleotide sequence: TGTGCCAGCAGTTTAAATCGTCTTAGGACAAACTATGGCTACACCTTC.